The sequence of this TCR beta chain was determined in a study of CD8+CD57+ T cells in acquired aplastic anemia. Overall study context: DNA per sorted CD4+ or CD8+ sample ranged about 0.18 to 30 ug, averaging roughly 3.3 ug.

Profiling that covered TCR beta VDJ and CDR3 relied on genomic DNA as its template. Each CDR3 protein is one row after TCRdb ran MiXCR on the reads. The repertoire holds about 220,000 distinct CDR3 sequences, with 30% to 40% as singletons. Germline CDR1 and CDR2: LNHDA and SQIVND (reference sequence). Trimming stripped 4 bases from V and 10 bases from J, with 14 bases between. The CDR3 sequence is 13 residues long. General study results and limits: Overlap between patients and controls comprised about 28 CD8+ CDR3 sequences.

A remark on this clonotype: Its target is not known. A much larger clone lies a single base off, so this may be a read error.

The source is a human donor in good health, serving as a control. V is TRBV19 and J is TRBJ2-1; D possibly matches TRBD1 or TRBD2 (7 bases each). Sequencing used sorted CD4+, CD8+, or CD8+CD57+ T cells (not recorded which) from PBMCs. This CDR3 is CASSTDREGEQFF. Here the CDR3 DNA reads TGTGCCAGTAGTACAGACAGGGAGGGCGAGCAGTTCTTC.